This T cell receptor (beta chain) originates from a study of T cells in Graves' hyperthyroidism and ophthalmopathy. RNA transcripts gave rise to amplified TCR beta CDR3 regions. TCR CDR3 regions were first amplified by RT-PCR with HTBI primers. MiXCR, applied by TCRdb to the multiplex PCR reads, yields one record per CDR3 protein. The sample holds over 400,000 distinct CDR3 sequences, about 20% seen once. Germline CDR1 is DFQATT and CDR2 is SNEGSKA (reference sequence). V was clipped by 0 bases and J by 5 bases; unmatched bases: 6. This CDR3 is built from 14 residues. The sequence was collected from a woman in her 70s with Graves' ophthalmopathy. Sequenced input: blood. The V call is TRBV20-1, the J call TRBJ2-7, with 8 bases fitting TRBD1. The CDR3 loop reads CSARDGQGRDEQYF. The CDR3 DNA sequence: TGCAGTGCTAGAGACGGACAGGGAAGGGACGAGCAGTACTTC.